This entry is about one TCR beta chain. This specimen comes from a study of blood T cell repertoires in COVID-19. Study as a whole: Sample material is recorded as cDNA or gDNA derived from T cells, B-cell-depleted T cells, or PBMCs.

Measured with immunoSEQ multiplex PCR; TCRdb has only the in-frame clones, and not every one. This sample has about 110,000 clones; 70% to 90% occur once, and the top ten carry 4% to 6%. V was trimmed by 8 bases and J by 1 base, leaving 14 bases between them. Germline V gene sequence: CDR1 MDHEN, CDR2 SYDVKM. The CDR3 has 14 residues. Sequenced input: peripheral blood. The TCR comes from a man aged 35 to 55 with active or convalescent COVID-19. This sequence joins TRBV28 and TRBJ1-1, with a weak D call TRBD1 (6 bases). In DNA, the CDR3 is TGTGCCAGCTCTGGGGGCGCAGCGAACACTGAAGCTTTCTTT. It codes for CASSGGAANTEAFF.